These 28 T cell receptor beta chains came from one sample sequenced in a study of CD8 T cells in ankylosing spondylitis. Each CDR3 protein gets one entry after TCRdb re-called the 5' RACE reads with MiXCR. The sample holds approximately 40,000 distinct CDR3 sequences; 6% are singletons and the top ten take roughly 12%. Sequenced: blood, either unsorted or a sorted T cell fraction (not recorded which). Receptors originate from a male donor with ankylosing spondylitis or in good health (not recorded which).

This clonotype was counted ten times or more. The DNA of the CDR3 is TGCGCCAGCAGTGTCACAGGGGGGTACAATGAGCAGTTCTTC. Encoded protein: CASSVTGGYNEQFF. The V and J genes are TRBV5-1 and TRBJ2-1, with 8 bases that match TRBD1. Per the germline V gene, CDR1 is SGHRS and CDR2 is YFSETQ. Germline trimming cut 5 bases from V and 4 bases from J; bases unmatched to any gene: 5. The CDR3 contains 14 residues. The variable domain in full, with the rest retrieved from reference TRBV5-1 and TRBJ2-1, is KAGVTQTPRYLIKTRGQQVTLSCSPISGHRSVSWYQQTPGQGLQFLFEYFSETQRNKGNFPGRFSGRQFSNSRSEMNVSTLELGDSALYLCASSVTGGYNEQFFGPGTRLTVL.

This clonotype was counted many times. This chain uses TRBV18 with TRBJ2-3, with D maybe TRBD1 (6 bases). The CDR3 runs 14 residues. Per germline, CDR1 KGHSH and CDR2 LQKENI. Trimming removed 2 bases at V and 6 bases at J, with 12 bases between. CDR3 region: CASSPDGTWDTQYF. The CDR3 DNA follows: TGTGCCAGCTCACCAGACGGGACATGGGATACGCAGTATTTT.

This clonotype was recorded at least ten times. V and J are TRBV24-1 and TRBJ2-3, with a tentative D call TRBD2 (5 bases). The CDR3 contains 16 residues. V gave up 5 bases and J gave up 0 bases, with 14 bases separating them. CDR1 and CDR2 (germline): KGHDR, SFDVKD. In nucleotides, the CDR3 is TGTGCCACCAGTGCGGGGTCGGTTCAAAGCACAGATACGCAGTATTTT. It translates to CATSAGSVQSTDTQYF.

This clonotype has ten or more counts. The J gene is TRBJ2-7, the V gene TRBV5-1; 7 positions match TRBD1. This CDR3 has 15 amino acids. V lost 6 bases and J lost 0; bases outside the gene matches: 9. Looked up from germline, CDR1 is SGHRS and CDR2 is YFSETQ. The CDR3 nucleotides read TGCGCCAGCAACCAACTGACAGGGAGCTCCTACGAGCAGTACTTC. Its translation is CASNQLTGSSYEQYF.

As to this clonotype: A much bigger clone sits one base away, suggesting this may be a read error. The J gene is TRBJ2-1, the V gene TRBV2; D is uncertain. This CDR3 has 14 amino acids. Germline lookup yields CDR1 SNHLY and CDR2 FYNNEI. The CDR3: CASIETVSYNEQFF. The CDR3 bases are TGTGCCAGCATTGAAACGGTGTCCTACAATGAGCAGTTCTTC.

This clonotype came up many times. The CDR3 here is CASSQRAGLAGEETQYF. CDR3 nucleotides: TGTGCCAGCAGTCAACGCGCCGGACTAGCGGGAGAAGAGACCCAGTACTTC. The chain carries TRBV7-8 and TRBJ2-5, with 13 bases that match TRBD2. The germline gives CDR1 SGHVS, CDR2 FQNEAQ. The CDR3 is 17 residues long. V lost 6 bases to trimming and J lost 3 bases; unmatched junction nucleotides: 10.

This clonotype was counted at least ten times. The chain recombines TRBV11-2 with TRBJ2-1; tentative D call: TRBD2 (6 bases). This CDR3 has 15 residues. Trimming stripped 3 bases from V and 7 bases from J, with 16 bases between. In germline, CDR1 is SGHAT, CDR2 FQNNGV. CDR3 amino acids: CASSFWREGRNEQFF. CDR3 in DNA: TGTGCCAGCAGCTTTTGGCGGGAAGGAAGGAATGAGCAGTTCTTC. Filled out from reference TRBV11-2 and TRBJ2-1, the complete variable domain reads EAGVAQSPRYKIIEKRQSVAFWCNPISGHATLYWYQQILGQGPKLLIQFQNNGVVDDSQLPKDRFSAERLKGVDSTLKIQPAKLEDSAVYLCASSFWREGRNEQFFGPGTRLTVL.

This clonotype was observed at least ten times. V and J are TRBV20-1 and TRBJ2-7; 7 bases match TRBD2. CDR1 is DFQATT and CDR2 is SNEGSKA in the germline V gene (reference sequence). The CDR3 sequence is 13 residues long. The V segment lost 5 bases and the J segment 0 bases; nucleotides outside the gene matches: 4. CDR3 amino acids: CSARPGGSYEQYF. The DNA of the CDR3 is TGCAGTGCTCGCCCGGGGGGCTCCTACGAGCAGTACTTC.

This clonotype was seen at least ten times. The genes are TRBV20-1 and TRBJ1-1; no definite D call. V was pared by 3 bases and J by 4 bases, with 9 bases between. The CDR3 runs to 12 residues. The germline gives CDR1 DFQATT, CDR2 SNEGSKA (reference sequence). DNA of the CDR3: TGCAGTGCTAGTCCAGGAGGCACTGAAGCTTTCTTT. As protein: CSASPGGTEAFF.

At least ten counts were recorded for this clonotype. The J gene is TRBJ1-1, the V gene TRBV29-1, with D uncertain. Trimming removed 3 bases at V and 1 base at J, with 9 bases between. CDR3 length: 13 amino acids. Germline CDR1 SQVTM, CDR2 ANQGSEA. CDR3 in DNA: TGCAGCGTTGATTGGGGTCAGAACACTGAAGCTTTCTTT. This codes for CSVDWGQNTEAFF.

This chain joins TRBV12-3 or TRBV12-4 and TRBJ1-5; D possibly corresponds to TRBD1 (5 bases). This CDR3 spans 13 amino acids. V lost 5 bases and J lost 4, with 9 bases in between. The CDR3 region is CASSRDPNQPQHF. The CDR3 bases are TGTGCCAGCAGTCGGGACCCTAATCAGCCCCAGCATTTT.

Ten or more counts support this clonotype. The chain links TRBV5-1 to TRBJ2-7; tentative D call: TRBD1 (5 bases). Trimming took off 2 bases at V and 7 bases at J, with 13 bases between the two ends. This CDR3 comprises 13 residues. Germline V gene data show CDR1 as SGHRS and CDR2 as YFSETQ. CDR3 coding DNA: TGCGCCAGCAGCTTTCAAGGGGCGCCTGAGCAGTACTTC. Protein: CASSFQGAPEQYF.

This clonotype was seen many times. V and J are TRBV10-1 and TRBJ2-3, with D unclear. With 3 bases removed from V and 8 bases from J, the gap between germline ends came to 21 bases. The CDR3 has 16 residues. Germline V gene data show CDR1 as WNHNN and CDR2 as SYGVQD (reference sequence). The CDR3: CASSDDGYLAPGTQYF. The CDR3 DNA reads TGCGCCAGCAGTGATGATGGCTACCTGGCGCCCGGTACGCAGTATTTT.

The sample holds many counts of this clonotype. The rearrangement uses TRBV10-3 and TRBJ2-1, with 15 nucleotides matching TRBD2. CDR3 length: 15 residues. Germline V gene data show CDR1 as ENHRY and CDR2 as SYGVKD. V shed 7 bases and J 6 bases; nucleotides not matched to a gene: 4. CDR3 in DNA: TGTGCCATCAAGGGACTAGCGGGAGGAGGCAATGAGCAGTTCTTC. The encoded protein is CAIKGLAGGGNEQFF.

At least ten counts were recorded for this clonotype. J is TRBJ2-7 and V is TRBV29-1; the D call may be TRBD1 or TRBD2 (5 bases each). Germline V gene data show CDR1 as SQVTM and CDR2 as ANQGSEA. V was shortened by 6 bases and J by 3 bases, with 15 bases between the two germline ends. CDR3 length: 13 residues. The CDR3 DNA follows: TGCAGCGTCACATACCATGGGGGCTACGAGCAGTACTTC. Translating gives CSVTYHGGYEQYF.

The rearrangement links TRBV7-9 to TRBJ1-5; D possibly corresponds to TRBD1 (5 bases). This CDR3 contains 14 residues. Germline V CDR1 and CDR2: SEHNR, FQNEAQ (reference sequence). Trimming stripped 5 bases from V and 2 bases from J, with 10 bases between. The CDR3: CASSPGGGNQPQHF. In DNA form, the CDR3 reads TGTGCCAGCAGCCCGGGGGGGGGCAATCAGCCCCAGCATTTT.

This clonotype has a count of ten or more. The chain's CDR3 is CASSQGQRNSPLHF. The CDR3 DNA follows: TGTGCCAGCAGCCAGGGACAGAGAAATTCACCCCTCCACTTT. The V gene is TRBV5-4, the J gene TRBJ1-6, with 7 nucleotides matching TRBD1. V was clipped by 4 bases and J by 7 bases; unmatched bases: 5. The CDR3 loop spans 14 amino acids. Per germline, CDR1 SGHNT and CDR2 YYREEE (reference sequence).

In its sample, this clonotype was seen many times. The rearrangement uses TRBV2 and TRBJ2-5, with unresolved D. Germline V CDR1 and CDR2: SNHLY, FYNNEI. This CDR3 comprises 15 residues. The V end lost 8 bases, the J end lost 3 bases, and 19 bases lay between the germline ends. As DNA, the CDR3 is TGTGCCAGCGGTGCGGTGATGGCTGGAAAAGAGACCCAGTACTTC. Its protein product is CASGAVMAGKETQYF.

This clonotype was seen many times. The chain joins TRBV20-1 to TRBJ2-7, with D unresolved. Trimming left V 5 bases short and J 3 bases short, with 11 bases between. The CDR3 spans 12 residues. The germline gives CDR1 DFQATT, CDR2 SNEGSKA (reference sequence). CDR3 in amino acids: CSAPAPGYEQYF. The DNA for the CDR3 is TGCAGTGCTCCAGCCCCGGGCTACGAGCAGTACTTC.

At least ten counts were recorded for this clonotype. The chain's CDR3 is CASSKVARSYNEQFF. In DNA form, the CDR3 reads TGTGCCAGCAGCAAAGTGGCACGGTCCTACAATGAGCAGTTCTTC. The gene calls are TRBV21-1 and TRBJ2-1. TRBV21-1 is an annotated pseudogene. The CDR3 runs to 15 residues.

This clonotype was observed many times. The chain links TRBV7-8 to TRBJ2-3; 10 positions agree with TRBD2. Germline CDR1 is SGHVS and CDR2 is FQNEAQ. The CDR3 has 17 residues. V lost 3 bases to trimming and J lost 6 bases; unmatched junction nucleotides: 12. CDR3 nucleotides: TGTGCCAGCAGCTTCCCGCCTAGCGGGAGAGGCGCCGATACGCAGTATTTT. Residues: CASSFPPSGRGADTQYF.

This clonotype has a count of ten or more. V gene TRBV28 combines with J gene TRBJ2-5, with TRBD1 matching over 7 bases. CDR1 MDHEN and CDR2 SYDVKM come from the germline V gene. The trim removed 7 bases at V and 2 bases at J, leaving 10 bases unmatched. There are 15 residues in the CDR3. CDR3 in DNA: TGTGCCAGCACCGCACGACAGGGCCGACAAGAGACCCAGTACTTC. Its translation: CASTARQGRQETQYF.

This clonotype was observed many times. The rearrangement uses TRBV5-1 and TRBJ2-1, with 9 bases fitting TRBD2. V was clipped by 5 bases and J by 3 bases; unmatched bases: 6. This CDR3 is 15 amino acids long. The germline V gene has CDR1 SGHRS and CDR2 YFSETQ. The CDR3 loop is CASRPAGGFYNEQFF. The CDR3 bases are TGCGCCAGCAGACCAGCGGGGGGCTTCTACAATGAGCAGTTCTTC.

This clonotype was seen at least ten times. This chain joins TRBV7-9 and TRBJ2-3; 7 bases line up with TRBD1. The CDR3 totals 15 residues. The ends lost 2 bases at V and 6 bases at J; junction bases unmatched: 8. From germline, CDR1 is SEHNR and CDR2 FQNEAQ (reference sequence). CDR3 in amino acids: CASSLIAGGGDTQYF. CDR3 DNA: TGTGCCAGCAGCTTAATAGCAGGGGGTGGCGATACGCAGTATTTT.

This clonotype was observed at least ten times. The chain combines TRBV11-3 with TRBJ2-2, with a weak D call TRBD2 (6 bases). Deletions cut 2 bases from V and 6 bases from J, with 13 bases between. Germline V gives CDR1 SGHNT, CDR2 YENEEA. The CDR3 loop spans 15 amino acids. Here the CDR3 reads CASSLRERPPGELFF. The CDR3, as DNA: TGTGCCAGCAGCTTACGGGAGCGGCCCCCCGGGGAGCTGTTTTTT.

This clonotype was recorded many times. V is TRBV15 and J is TRBJ2-3; maybe TRBD2 (5 bases). Germline CDR1 and CDR2: LNHNV and YYDKDF (reference sequence). CDR3 length equals 14 residues. V lost 0 bases and J lost 5, with 9 bases in between. CDR3 sequence reads: CATSRERGGDTQYF. The CDR3 DNA is TGTGCCACCAGCAGAGAACGGGGTGGAGATACGCAGTATTTT.

This clonotype was counted at least ten times. The chain couples TRBV2 to TRBJ2-3, with a weak D call TRBD1 (5 bases). Trimming pared 6 bases from V and 2 bases from J, leaving 12 bases between. CDR1 is SNHLY and CDR2 is FYNNEI in the germline V gene. This CDR3 region has 14 residues. In DNA, the CDR3 is TGTGCCAGCAGCCTAACGGACACCACAGATACGCAGTATTTT. This translates into CASSLTDTTDTQYF. The variable domain in full, completed from reference TRBV2 and TRBJ2-3, reads EPEVTQTPSHQVTQMGQEVILRCVPISNHLYFYWYRQILGQKVEFLVSFYNNEISEKSEIFDDQFSVERPDGSNFTLKIRSTKLEDSAMYFCASSLTDTTDTQYFGPGTRLTVL.

Comments on this clonotype: A read error may produce the germline difference seen at one junction end. V and J are TRBV15 and TRBJ2-2, with D hard to call. The CDR3 consists of 14 residues. Looked up from germline, CDR1 is LNHNV and CDR2 is YYDKDF (reference sequence). CDR3 coding DNA: TGTGCCACCAGCAGAGATCACAACACCGAGGAGCTGTTTTTT. It is translated as CATSRDHNTEELFF.